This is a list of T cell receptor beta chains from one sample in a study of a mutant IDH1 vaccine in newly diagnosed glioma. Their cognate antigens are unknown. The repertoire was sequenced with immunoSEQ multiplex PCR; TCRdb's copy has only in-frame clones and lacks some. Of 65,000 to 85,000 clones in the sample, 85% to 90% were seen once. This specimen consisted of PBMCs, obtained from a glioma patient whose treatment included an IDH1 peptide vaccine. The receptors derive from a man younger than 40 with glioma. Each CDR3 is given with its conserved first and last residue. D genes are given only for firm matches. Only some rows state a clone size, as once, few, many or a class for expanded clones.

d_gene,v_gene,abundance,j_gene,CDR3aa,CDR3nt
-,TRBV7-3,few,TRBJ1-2,CASSLRRVVQSGYTF,TGTGCCAGCAGTTTAAGACGGGTGGTCCAATCTGGCTACACCTTC
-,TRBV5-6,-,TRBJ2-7,CASSPRGISYEQYF,TGTGCCAGCAGCCCCCGTGGGATCTCCTACGAGCAGTACTTC
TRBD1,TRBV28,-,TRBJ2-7,CASRNRGRYEQYF,TGTGCCAGCAGAAACAGGGGGCGGTACGAGCAGTACTTC
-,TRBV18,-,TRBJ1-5,CASSPGLGNQPQHF,TGTGCCAGCTCCCCGGGACTAGGCAATCAGCCCCAGCATTTT
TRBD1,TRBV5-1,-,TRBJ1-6,CASSQSGTGEDSPLHF,TGCGCCAGCAGTCAATCCGGGACAGGGGAGGATTCACCCCTCCACTTT
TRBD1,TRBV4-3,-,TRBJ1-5,CASSPDRGTPQHF,TGCGCCAGCAGCCCGGACAGGGGAACGCCCCAGCATTTT
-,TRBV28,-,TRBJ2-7,CASSRTYEQYF,TGTGCCAGCAGTCGGACCTACGAGCAGTACTTC
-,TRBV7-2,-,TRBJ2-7,CASSLENYYEQYF,TGTGCCAGCAGCTTGGAGAACTACTACGAGCAGTACTTC
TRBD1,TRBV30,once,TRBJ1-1,CAWSDRGPGTEAFF,TGTGCCTGGAGTGACAGGGGGCCCGGTACTGAAGCTTTCTTT
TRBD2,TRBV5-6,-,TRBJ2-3,CASSLGPSGFTDTQYF,TGTGCCAGCAGCTTGGGGCCTAGCGGATTCACAGATACGCAGTATTTT
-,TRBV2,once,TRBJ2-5,CASTRWAEETQYF,TGTGCCAGCACGAGGTGGGCGGAGGAGACCCAGTACTTC
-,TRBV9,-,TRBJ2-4,CASSVGGGVAKNIQYF,TGTGCCAGCAGCGTAGGGGGTGGAGTTGCCAAAAACATTCAGTACTTC